Listed here are 20 T cell receptor beta chains from one sample, sequenced in a study of human T cells and chemical hapten exposure. Time point meaning: patch test 2, 6 weeks after DPC sensitization. Treatment specified: therapeutic diphenylcyclopropenone sensitization with weekly scalp DPC. TCRdb recomputed calls from the RACE reads with MiXCR, one row per CDR3 protein. The sample consists of under 450,000 distinct CDR3 sequences, about 6% of them appearing once. The sample was whole blood, taken in connection with sensitization to the hapten diphenylcyclopropenone (DPC). The source of these receptors is a woman aged 18-35 years with alopecia areata. Some clones in this sample may be carry-over from other donors' samples.

The chain recombines TRBV6-4 with TRBJ2-2, with TRBD1 as a possible D gene (5 bases). CDR3 length: 14 amino acids. V lost 6 bases to trimming and J lost 4 bases, with 12 bases between them. Germline CDR1 reads MRHNA; CDR2 reads SNTAGT. CDR3 sequence: CASSEKRGTGELFF. The CDR3, as DNA: TGTGCCAGCAGCGAGAAAAGGGGCACCGGGGAGCTGTTTTTT.

This rearrangement joins TRBV15 to TRBJ2-1; 10 bases agree with TRBD1. The J segment lost 2 bases and the V segment lost 3 bases, leaving 1 base of the junction unmatched. Germline V gives CDR1 LNHNV, CDR2 YYDKDF (reference sequence). The CDR3 spans 15 residues. CDR3 DNA sequence: TGTGCCACCAGCAGGGACAGGGGGGCCTACAATGAGCAGTTCTTC. Translated: CATSRDRGAYNEQFF.

This clonotype was counted a few times. The rearrangement links TRBV28 to TRBJ1-6; D ambiguous. The CDR3 is made up of 14 amino acids. Looked up from germline, CDR1 is MDHEN and CDR2 is SYDVKM. With 4 bases removed from V and 9 bases from J, the gap between germline ends came to 13 bases. CDR3: CASSSTPSSSPLHF. In DNA form, the CDR3 reads TGTGCCAGCAGTTCAACCCCTTCAAGTTCACCCCTCCACTTT.

This clonotype was observed a handful of times. This chain connects TRBV7-9 to TRBJ2-1; 7 positions agree with TRBD2. The CDR3 runs to 16 residues. V shed 0 bases, J shed 0 bases, and the junction held 2 bases outside the gene matches. Germline V gene lookup returns CDR1 SEHNR and CDR2 FQNEAQ (reference sequence). The CDR3 loop is CASSLARGSSYNEQFF. In nucleotides, the CDR3 is TGTGCCAGCAGCTTAGCGCGGGGGAGCTCCTACAATGAGCAGTTCTTC.

This clonotype was recorded many times. The CDR3 DNA sequence: TGTGCCAGCAAAAAGCTTGGCATGAACACTGAAGCTTTCTTT. Its protein product is CASKKLGMNTEAFF. The chain uses TRBV12-3 or TRBV12-4 and TRBJ1-1; no clear D. The CDR3 runs 14 residues. Trimming removed 7 bases at V and 0 bases at J, with 12 bases between.

This clonotype was picked up many times. This sequence joins TRBV28 and TRBJ1-5, with no clear D. The CDR3 is 15 amino acids. Trimming took off 2 bases at V and 4 bases at J, with 12 bases between the two ends. CDR1 MDHEN and CDR2 SYDVKM come from the germline V gene. The CDR3 DNA is TGTGCCAGCAGTTTAGGGCTGTTGTTTAATCAGCCCCAGCATTTT. Encoded protein: CASSLGLLFNQPQHF.

This clonotype was detected a few times. The genes are TRBV7-9 and TRBJ1-1; a possible D gene is TRBD1 (5 bases). Germline lookup yields CDR1 SEHNR and CDR2 FQNEAQ (reference sequence). This CDR3 is 11 amino acids long. Trimming cost V 6 bases and J 12 bases, with 14 bases left between them. This CDR3 is CASSSGTQTFF. The CDR3 DNA sequence: TGTGCCAGCAGTTCCGGGACCCAAACTTTCTTT. The whole variable domain, remainder taken from reference TRBV7-9 and TRBJ1-1, is DTGVSQNPRHKITKRGQNVTFRCDPISEHNRLYWYRQTLGQGPEFLTYFQNEAQLEKSRLLSDRFSAERPKGSFSTLEIQRTEQGDSAMYLCASSSGTQTFFGQGTRLTVV.

Many counts were recorded for this clonotype. V gene TRBV7-9 combines with J gene TRBJ1-6; tentative D call: TRBD1 (6 bases). The CDR3 totals 15 residues. The germline V and J ends were trimmed by 1 base and 7 bases, with 11 bases remaining between them. The germline gives CDR1 SEHNR, CDR2 FQNEAQ (reference sequence). This CDR3 reads CASSLEWDMNSPLHF. The CDR3 DNA reads as TGTGCCAGCAGCTTAGAGTGGGACATGAATTCACCCCTCCACTTT.

The chain combines TRBV10-1 with TRBJ2-6; 10 bases are shared with TRBD1. Germline V gene sequence: CDR1 WNHNN, CDR2 SYGVQD (reference sequence). The CDR3 is made up of 16 amino acids. With 9 bases clipped from V and 1 base from J, the junction kept 6 bases outside the gene matches. CDR3 sequence reads: CARKGTGESGANVLTF. The DNA for the CDR3 is TGCGCCAGAAAAGGGACAGGGGAATCTGGGGCCAACGTCCTGACTTTC.

This clonotype was picked up many times. The CDR3 sequence is CASRTDNRPAMAFF. CDR3 DNA sequence: TGTGCCAGCAGAACGGACAACCGGCCCGCCATGGCTTTCTTT. The gene calls are TRBV12-3 or TRBV12-4 and TRBJ1-1; D possibly corresponds to TRBD1 (5 bases). V lost 6 bases to trimming and J lost 11 bases, with 22 bases between them. The CDR3 totals 14 residues.

This chain links TRBV3-1 with TRBJ2-3, with 9 bases identical to TRBD1. Trimming took 1 base from V and 1 from J; bases not matched to a gene: 3. Germline CDR1 is LGHDT and CDR2 is YNNKEL (reference sequence). This CDR3 contains 16 residues. CDR3 amino acids: CASSQVRTGGTDTQYF. CDR3 DNA: TGTGCCAGCAGCCAAGTGAGGACAGGGGGCACAGATACGCAGTATTTT.

This clonotype was seen more than once but under ten times. The chain carries TRBV10-3 and TRBJ2-3, with TRBD2 matching over 13 bases. V lost 6 bases and J lost 2; bases outside the gene matches: 5. The CDR3 covers 16 residues. Germline assignment: CDR1 ENHRY and CDR2 SYGVKD. The CDR3 region has the DNA TGTGCCATCAGACCAGGACTAGCGGGGGCCACAGATACGCAGTATTTT. Encoded protein: CAIRPGLAGATDTQYF.

This clonotype is a singleton in its sample. The chain combines TRBV5-1 with TRBJ2-2; the D is unclear. Germline V gene data show CDR1 as SGHRS and CDR2 as YFSETQ. The CDR3 totals 15 residues. V lost 0 bases to trimming and J lost 1 base, with 7 bases between them. The CDR3 DNA reads as TGCGCCAGCAGCTTGGACAGATTGAACACCGGGGAGCTGTTTTTT. Translating gives CASSLDRLNTGELFF. Full variable domain (missing parts from reference TRBV5-1 and TRBJ2-2): KAGVTQTPRYLIKTRGQQVTLSCSPISGHRSVSWYQQTPGQGLQFLFEYFSETQRNKGNFPGRFSGRQFSNSRSEMNVSTLELGDSALYLCASSLDRLNTGELFFGEGSRLTVL.

This clonotype appeared a few times. The chain recombines TRBV7-9 with TRBJ1-6; D gene uncertain. With 5 bases removed from V and 3 bases from J, the gap between germline ends came to 17 bases. This CDR3 is 17 amino acids long. In germline, CDR1 is SEHNR, CDR2 FQNEAQ (reference sequence). DNA for the CDR3: TGTGCCAGCAGCGGGCCCGTATTCCCCATCTATAATTCACCCCTCCACTTT. Encoded protein: CASSGPVFPIYNSPLHF.

This clonotype has ten or more counts. The chain carries TRBV29-1 and TRBJ1-1; D unclear. CDR1 is SQVTM, CDR2 ANQGSEA, per germline. Trimming stripped 4 bases from V and 4 bases from J, with 13 bases between. CDR3 length equals 13 residues. DNA for the CDR3: TGCAGCGTTGCCCTTACAGTTACCACTGAAGCTTTCTTT. This encodes CSVALTVTTEAFF.

In this sample, this clonotype turned up a few times. CDR3 region: CASGPAGSYYEQYF. CDR3 bases: TGTGCCAGCGGGCCGGCGGGGAGCTACTACGAGCAGTACTTC. The chain uses TRBV28 and TRBJ2-7; D might be TRBD2 (6 bases). Trimming cost V 8 bases and J 3 bases, with 17 bases left between them. This CDR3 contains 14 residues. Germline V lookup: CDR1 MDHEN, CDR2 SYDVKM.

There are a few counts of this clonotype. The chain combines TRBV20-1 with TRBJ1-1, with a weak D call TRBD1 (5 bases). V lost 6 bases, J lost 5 bases, and 22 bases lay in between. The CDR3 contains 15 residues. From germline, CDR1 is DFQATT and CDR2 SNEGSKA (reference sequence). The CDR3 DNA sequence: TGCAGTGCCGAAGGTGGGGGGGAGAGAGGAACTGAAGCTTTCTTT. As protein: CSAEGGGERGTEAFF.

The V and J genes are TRBV20-1 and TRBJ1-1, with D hard to call. This CDR3 is 14 amino acids long. Germline assignment: CDR1 DFQATT and CDR2 SNEGSKA (reference sequence). V lost 0 bases to trimming and J lost 1 base, with 9 bases between them. The CDR3 reads CSARDITTNTEAFF. CDR3 sequence (DNA): TGCAGTGCTAGAGATATAACAACGAACACTGAAGCTTTCTTT.

This clonotype was recorded a few times. This rearrangement joins TRBV6-2 or TRBV6-3 to TRBJ2-7; D unclear. V was cut by 0 bases and J by 7 bases, with 13 bases left in between. Per the germline V gene, CDR1 is MNHEY and CDR2 is SVGEGT. The CDR3 extends over 14 amino acids. The CDR3: CASSYSWQILEQYF. CDR3 in DNA: TGTGCCAGCAGTTACTCTTGGCAGATACTGGAGCAGTACTTC.

The table lists this clonotype with many counts. The chain has TRBV4-2 and TRBJ1-5; TRBD1 matches 7 bases. CDR3 length: 16 amino acids. Trimming took 0 bases from V and 2 from J; bases not matched to a gene: 4. Germline V gene lookup returns CDR1 LGHNA and CDR2 YNFKEQ. The CDR3 nucleotides read TGTGCCAGCAGCCAAGAGACAGGGACCGGCAATCAGCCCCAGCATTTT. Protein: CASSQETGTGNQPQHF.